A single sample gave rise to the 18 T cell receptor beta chains below, sequenced in a study of identical twins. TCRdb used MiXCR to reprocess the 5' RACE reads, holding one entry per CDR3 protein. Among fewer than 650,000 distinct CDR3 sequences listed, 7.5% to 10% were seen once. This sample also appeared in a second study, on yellow fever vaccine responses in identical twins.

The material sequenced was PBMCs. Every receptor here comes from a woman aged 18-29 years in good health.

V and J are TRBV4-1 and TRBJ2-3; D is ambiguous. Germline V gene sequence: CDR1 MGHRA, CDR2 YSYEKL. V was pared by 2 bases and J by 4 bases, with 13 bases between. The CDR3 contains 15 residues. The CDR3 region has the DNA TGCGCCAGCAGCCAATCTCGGCTCGGTCCAGATACGCAGTATTTT. Protein: CASSQSRLGPDTQYF.

This clonotype occurred many times. The chain couples TRBV6-6 to TRBJ2-3; no definite D call. This CDR3 contains 10 residues. The V end lost 8 bases, the J end lost 4 bases, and 4 bases lay between the germline ends. The germline V gene has CDR1 MNHNY and CDR2 SVGAGI (reference sequence). CDR3 coding DNA: TGTGCCAGCCTTTCAGATACGCAGTATTTT. This encodes CASLSDTQYF.

This chain links TRBV10-3 with TRBJ2-7; 7 bases match TRBD2. Germline values: CDR1 ENHRY, CDR2 SYGVKD. This CDR3 comprises 13 residues. J gave up 4 bases and V 8 bases, and 8 bases lay outside the gene matches. The CDR3 reads CAISGGGVYEQYF. CDR3 nucleotide sequence: TGTGCCATCTCGGGGGGAGGGGTGTACGAGCAGTACTTC.

This clonotype occurred a few times. The V gene is TRBV3-1, the J gene TRBJ1-1, with D perhaps TRBD1 (5 bases). Germline V gene sequence: CDR1 LGHDT, CDR2 YNNKEL (reference sequence). V was pared by 6 bases and J by 0 bases, with 11 bases between. This CDR3 comprises 14 residues. The CDR3 reads CASRMTDLNTEAFF. The CDR3, as DNA: TGTGCCAGCAGGATGACAGACCTGAACACTGAAGCTTTCTTT. The full variable domain, its missing parts supplied by reference TRBV3-1 and TRBJ1-1, is DTAVSQTPKYLVTQMGNDKSIKCEQNLGHDTMYWYKQDSKKFLKIMFSYNNKELIINETVPNRFSPKSPDKAHLNLHINSLELGDSAVYFCASRMTDLNTEAFFGQGTRLTVV.

This clonotype appeared a few times. The chain employs TRBV20-1 and TRBJ2-3; TRBD2 matches 13 bases. Unmatched junction bases numbered 4, after V lost 2 bases and J lost 2 bases. This CDR3 comprises 16 residues. CDR1 DFQATT and CDR2 SNEGSKA come from the germline V gene (reference sequence). As DNA, the CDR3 is TGCAGTGCTAGAATACTAGCGGGAGGGATCACAGATACGCAGTATTTT. It specifies CSARILAGGITDTQYF.

This sequence joins TRBV6-5 and TRBJ1-2; D uncertain. The germline V gene has CDR1 MNHEY and CDR2 SVGAGI. V lost 8 bases and J 4 bases, leaving 8 bases between the germline ends. This CDR3 is 11 amino acids long. The DNA for the CDR3 is TGTGCCAGCGGGGAAACCTATGGCTACACCTTC. Residues: CASGETYGYTF.

The chain carries TRBV7-9 and TRBJ2-5, with D hard to call. Per germline, CDR1 SEHNR and CDR2 FQNEAQ (reference sequence). V shed 5 bases and J shed 9 bases, with 10 bases lying between them. The CDR3 contains 11 residues. Here the CDR3 DNA reads TGTGCCAGCAGCGCACCCGAAGCCCAGTACTTC. Protein: CASSAPEAQYF.

The V and J genes are TRBV19 and TRBJ2-1; 10 positions match TRBD2. Germline-derived CDR1 and CDR2 are LNHDA and SQIVND (reference sequence). V dropped 3 bases and J dropped 7; count of bases not matched to a gene: 6. The CDR3 is 15 residues long. The CDR3 region is CASSIKAGGINEQFF. In nucleotides, the CDR3 is TGTGCCAGTAGTATCAAAGCGGGGGGGATAAATGAGCAGTTCTTC.

This clonotype has more than one count but fewer than ten. V is TRBV7-2 and J is TRBJ2-7; maybe TRBD2 (5 bases). The CDR3 is made up of 15 amino acids. The V and J ends lost 1 base and 4 bases respectively, with 14 bases between them. The germline V gene encodes CDR1 SGHTA and CDR2 FQGNSA. Here the CDR3 reads CASSLGSGSAYEQYF. The CDR3 DNA reads TGTGCCAGCAGCTTAGGATCGGGGTCCGCGTACGAGCAGTACTTC.

There are many counts of this clonotype. The chain carries TRBV6-1 and TRBJ2-1, with D unresolved. The CDR3 is 14 amino acids. Germline V gene lookup returns CDR1 MNHNS and CDR2 SASEGT. Deletions cut 4 bases from V and 4 bases from J, with 11 bases between. CDR3: CASSVSSGYNEQFF. For the CDR3, the DNA is TGTGCCAGCAGTGTTAGTTCAGGTTACAATGAGCAGTTCTTC.

V is TRBV5-1 and J is TRBJ1-2; tentative D call: TRBD1 (5 bases). This CDR3 has 14 amino acids. The V end lost 0 bases, the J end lost 4 bases, and 10 bases lay between the germline ends. Per germline, CDR1 SGHRS and CDR2 YFSETQ. The CDR3 coding sequence is TGCGCCAGCAGCTTGGAAGGGGCGGCCTATGGCTACACCTTC. This translates into CASSLEGAAYGYTF.

This clonotype was detected many times. The rearrangement links TRBV4-2 to TRBJ2-3; 12 nucleotides align to TRBD2. Germline values: CDR1 LGHNA, CDR2 YNFKEQ. Unmatched junction bases numbered 7, after V lost 0 bases and J lost 6 bases. CDR3 length equals 17 residues. CDR3 sequence reads: CASSQDLRLAGVDTQYF. CDR3 DNA sequence: TGTGCCAGCAGCCAAGATCTAAGACTAGCGGGGGTTGATACGCAGTATTTT.

Ten or more counts support this clonotype. The rearrangement uses TRBV12-3 or TRBV12-4 and TRBJ2-5; 7 bases line up with TRBD1. The CDR3 consists of 13 residues. V lost 6 bases, J lost 5 bases, and 6 bases stayed unmatched. CDR3 loop: CASSRQGVETQYF. The CDR3 DNA is TGTGCCAGCAGCCGACAGGGTGTTGAGACCCAGTACTTC.

The chain carries TRBV6-5 and TRBJ1-1; TRBD1 aligns across 7 bases. From germline, CDR1 is MNHEY and CDR2 SVGAGI. The CDR3 consists of 15 residues. J was trimmed by 5 bases and V by 4 bases; bases with no gene match: 10. CDR3 in amino acids: CASSSPQGGWTEAFF. The CDR3 DNA follows: TGTGCCAGCAGTTCCCCCCAGGGGGGCTGGACTGAAGCTTTCTTT.

In this sample, this clonotype turned up a few times. The V and J genes are TRBV5-5 and TRBJ2-2, with D unresolved. The CDR3 length is 14 residues. CDR1 is SGHKS, CDR2 YYEKEE, per germline (reference sequence). V lost 6 bases, J lost 0 bases, and 9 bases lay in between. CDR3 residues: CASNGRTNTGELFF. The CDR3 nucleotides are TGTGCCAGCAACGGACGGACGAACACCGGGGAGCTGTTTTTT. The full variable domain, its missing parts supplied by reference TRBV5-5 and TRBJ2-2, is DAGVTQSPTHLIKTRGQQVTLRCSPISGHKSVSWYQQVLGQGPQFIFQYYEKEERGRGNFPDRFSARQFPNYSSELNVNALLLGDSALYLCASNGRTNTGELFFGEGSRLTVL.

CDR3 nucleotide sequence: TGTGCCAGCAGCCATTCTAAGGTCATGGGGCCCTACGAGCAGTACTTC. It specifies CASSHSKVMGPYEQYF. The chain joins TRBV5-6 to TRBJ2-7; tentatively, D is TRBD1 (5 bases). There are 16 residues in the CDR3. The V end lost 4 bases, the J end lost 2 bases, and 19 bases lay between the germline ends. CDR1 is SGHDT, CDR2 YYEEEE, per germline.

The chain employs TRBV7-2 and TRBJ1-5; D call uncertain. Trimming stripped 1 base from V and 2 bases from J, with 12 bases between. The CDR3 loop spans 16 amino acids. Germline CDR1 is SGHTA and CDR2 is FQGNSA. The CDR3 DNA reads TGTGCCAGCAGCTTAGGACCCCAAGGAGGCAATCAGCCCCAGCATTTT. Encoded protein: CASSLGPQGGNQPQHF.

The chain couples TRBV6-2 or TRBV6-3 to TRBJ2-1; no clear D gene. Between the trimmed V and J ends, which lost 0 bases and 0 bases, there was a span of 3 bases. The germline gives CDR1 MNHEY, CDR2 SVGEGT. This CDR3 has 14 amino acids. The CDR3 region is CASSYSSSYNEQFF. In nucleotides, the CDR3 is TGTGCCAGCAGTTACTCGAGCTCCTACAATGAGCAGTTCTTC.